This T cell receptor beta chain was documented in a study of T cell changes during pregnancy in multiple sclerosis. V was shortened by 5 bases and J by 5 bases, with 15 bases between the two germline ends. CDR3 length: 14 residues. Germline V lookup: CDR1 MNHEY, CDR2 SVGAGI. Some clones are missing from TCRdb's copy, which holds only in-frame ones; the method was immunoSEQ multiplex PCR. This table has approximately 100,000 clones, about 94% appearing once. The sequenced sample was peripheral blood, obtained before pregnancy. This chain joins TRBV6-5 and TRBJ1-2; D not certain. The sequence derives from a female donor with multiple sclerosis, enrolled in a pregnancy study. The CDR3 is CASSISGGRYGYTF. The CDR3 DNA is TGTGCCAGCAGTATCAGTGGAGGGAGATATGGCTACACCTTC.